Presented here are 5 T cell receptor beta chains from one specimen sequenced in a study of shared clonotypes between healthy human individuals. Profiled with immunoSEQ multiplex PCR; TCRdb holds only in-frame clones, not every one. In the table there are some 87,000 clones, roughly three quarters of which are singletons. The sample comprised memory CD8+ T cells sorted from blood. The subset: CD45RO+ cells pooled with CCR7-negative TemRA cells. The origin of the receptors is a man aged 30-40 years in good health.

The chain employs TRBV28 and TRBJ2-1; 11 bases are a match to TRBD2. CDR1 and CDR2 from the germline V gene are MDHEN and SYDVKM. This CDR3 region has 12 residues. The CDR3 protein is CVSGRDYNEQFF. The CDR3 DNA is TGTGTTAGCGGGAGGGACTACAATGAGCAGTTCTTC.

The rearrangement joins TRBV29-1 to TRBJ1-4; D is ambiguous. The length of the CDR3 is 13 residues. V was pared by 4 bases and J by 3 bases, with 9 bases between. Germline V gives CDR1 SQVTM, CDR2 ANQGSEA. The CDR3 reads CSVGYDSNEKLFF. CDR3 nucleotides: TGCAGCGTTGGGTACGATTCTAATGAAAAACTGTTTTTT.

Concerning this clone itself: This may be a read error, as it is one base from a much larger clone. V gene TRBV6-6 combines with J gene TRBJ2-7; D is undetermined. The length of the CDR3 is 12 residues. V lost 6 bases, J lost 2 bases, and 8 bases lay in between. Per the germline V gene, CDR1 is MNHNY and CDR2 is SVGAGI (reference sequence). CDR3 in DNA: TGTGCCAGCAGGGACCTCACCTACGAGCAGTACTTC. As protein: CASRDLTYEQYF.

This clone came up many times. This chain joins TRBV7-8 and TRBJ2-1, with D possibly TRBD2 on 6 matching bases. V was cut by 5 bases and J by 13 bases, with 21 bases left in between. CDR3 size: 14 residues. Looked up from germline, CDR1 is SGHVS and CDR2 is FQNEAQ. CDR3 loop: CASSQERVRWSQFF. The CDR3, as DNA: TGTGCCAGCAGCCAAGAGCGGGTTAGGTGGTCTCAGTTCTTC.

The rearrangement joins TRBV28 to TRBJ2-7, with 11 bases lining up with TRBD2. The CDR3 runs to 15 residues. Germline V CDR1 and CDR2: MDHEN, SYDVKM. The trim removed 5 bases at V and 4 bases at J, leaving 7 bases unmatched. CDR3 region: CASSPLAGVGYEQYF. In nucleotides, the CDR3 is TGTGCCAGCAGTCCACTAGCGGGAGTAGGTTACGAGCAGTACTTC.